Shown below are 21 T cell receptor beta chains from a single sample sequenced in a study of blood T cell repertoires in COVID-19. Profiling relied on immunoSEQ multiplex PCR, and the TCRdb table lists in-frame clones only, not all of them. The profile shows 300,000 or so clones, about 90% of them singletons. The material sequenced was PBMCs or T cells enriched from blood (not recorded which). The receptors were sampled from a woman in her 30s who had recovered from COVID-19.

This clone was recorded a few times. V and J are TRBV21-1 and TRBJ1-2; TRBD1 reflects the table's D call only, with no check against the DNA. TRBV21-1 is a known pseudogene. The CDR3 covers 16 residues. This CDR3 reads CASSASGQGAGYGYTF. In DNA form, the CDR3 reads TGTGCCAGCAGCGCCTCGGGACAGGGGGCAGGCTATGGCTACACCTTC.

This sequence joins TRBV19 and TRBJ2-3, with D possibly matching TRBD2 (5 bases). Trimming left V 3 bases short and J 6 bases short, with 13 bases between. This CDR3 contains 14 residues. Looked up from germline, CDR1 is LNHDA and CDR2 is SQIVND (reference sequence). DNA of the CDR3: TGTGCCAGTAGTATGTTACGAGGGTCCGATACGCAGTATTTT. Its translation: CASSMLRGSDTQYF.

The CDR3 is CASSQPRDLNEQYF. The CDR3 DNA follows: TGTGCCAGCAGTCAACCCCGGGACTTAAACGAGCAGTACTTC. The genes are TRBV6-5 and TRBJ2-7; perhaps TRBD2 as D (6 bases). Germline CDR1 MNHEY, CDR2 SVGAGI. The CDR3 sequence is 14 residues long. Trimming left V 5 bases short and J 5 bases short, with 16 bases between.

This sequence joins TRBV30 and TRBJ2-5; 8 nucleotides agree with TRBD2. The germline V gene encodes CDR1 GTSNPN and CDR2 SVGIG (reference sequence). This CDR3 region has 13 residues. Trimming at V came to 3 bases and at J to 5 bases, leaving 5 bases not matched to a gene. CDR3 bases: TGTGCCTGGAGAACGGGGGGGGGCGAGACCCAGTACTTC. Translation gives CAWRTGGGETQYF.

The rearrangement links TRBV5-1 to TRBJ1-1; D gene unclear. CDR3 size: 13 residues. Per the germline V gene, CDR1 is SGHRS and CDR2 is YFSETQ. Between the trimmed V and J ends, which lost 4 bases and 6 bases, there was a span of 13 bases. CDR3 nucleotides: TGCGCCAGCAGCGTCACTTACTCGTCTGAAGCTTTCTTT. It codes for CASSVTYSSEAFF.

This rearrangement joins TRBV7-9 to TRBJ2-5; D possibly corresponds to TRBD2 (5 bases). The CDR3 is 13 residues long. Germline CDR1 and CDR2: SEHNR and FQNEAQ (reference sequence). V shed 1 base and J shed 5 bases, with 8 bases lying between them. DNA of the CDR3: TGTGCCAGCAGCTTAGTTCGCGGGGAGACCCAGTACTTC. It is translated as CASSLVRGETQYF.

This chain uses TRBV5-1 with TRBJ2-1; a possible D gene is TRBD1 (6 bases). Germline CDR1 SGHRS, CDR2 YFSETQ. This CDR3 spans 15 amino acids. The V and J ends lost 0 bases and 2 bases respectively, with 9 bases between them. The CDR3: CASSLAGVAYNEQFF. The CDR3 nucleotides read TGCGCCAGCAGCTTGGCAGGGGTCGCCTACAATGAGCAGTTCTTC.

CDR3 sequence reads: CASSLGGLGTEAFF. The CDR3 DNA reads as TGTGCCAGCAGCTTAGGGGGCTTGGGCACTGAAGCTTTCTTT. V usage is TRBV11-3 and J usage is TRBJ1-1, with a tentative D call TRBD1 (5 bases). CDR1 is SGHNT, CDR2 YENEEA, per germline. V dropped 1 base and J dropped 4 bases, with 10 bases sitting between them. This CDR3 has 14 residues.

This chain links TRBV6-5 with TRBJ1-2, with a tentative D call TRBD1 (5 bases). The ends were cut back, 0 bases at V and 2 bases at J, with 10 bases in the middle. Germline values: CDR1 MNHEY, CDR2 SVGAGI. This CDR3 contains 15 residues. CDR3 DNA: TGTGCCAGCAGTTACTCGGGGCTTTCGAACTATGGCTACACCTTC. Translating gives CASSYSGLSNYGYTF.

This chain links TRBV19 with TRBJ2-3; weak D call: TRBD2 (7 bases). Germline assignment: CDR1 LNHDA and CDR2 SQIVND (reference sequence). The CDR3 totals 14 residues. Trimming stripped 5 bases from V and 5 bases from J, with 14 bases between. The CDR3 sequence: CASSLQGGGDTQYF. The CDR3 DNA reads TGTGCCAGTAGTCTGCAGGGAGGGGGAGATACGCAGTATTTT.

This rearrangement joins TRBV12-5 to TRBJ1-1, with D perhaps matching TRBD1 (5 bases). The germline V gene has CDR1 LGHNT and CDR2 FRNRAP. The CDR3 length is 15 residues. The V and J ends lost 5 bases and 6 bases respectively, with 19 bases between them. The chain's CDR3 is CASGPDGGGSPEAFF. The CDR3 region has the DNA TGTGCTAGTGGTCCCGATGGCGGGGGGAGTCCTGAAGCTTTCTTT.

J is TRBJ1-2 and V is TRBV29-1, with a possible D match to TRBD1 (5 bases). Deletions cut 2 bases from V and 7 bases from J, with 11 bases between. In germline, CDR1 is SQVTM, CDR2 ANQGSEA. CDR3 length equals 12 residues. This chain's CDR3 is CSVEPTVLGYTF. CDR3 in DNA: TGCAGCGTTGAACCGACAGTCCTTGGCTACACCTTC.

This sequence joins TRBV6-1 and TRBJ1-2; D unresolved. V lost 7 bases, J lost 0 bases, and 15 bases lay in between. There are 15 residues in the CDR3. Germline CDR1 and CDR2: MNHNS and SASEGT. The CDR3 nucleotides are TGTGCCAGCAAAGGAGAAGGCAGCACTAACTATGGCTACACCTTC. It encodes CASKGEGSTNYGYTF.

This chain connects TRBV19 to TRBJ1-5; D remains ambiguous. CDR1 and CDR2 from the germline V gene are LNHDA and SQIVND (reference sequence). The CDR3 totals 13 residues. Trimming took off 4 bases at V and 7 bases at J, with 11 bases between the two ends. CDR3: CASSTHSGQPQHF. CDR3 in DNA: TGTGCCAGTAGTACGCATAGCGGGCAGCCCCAGCATTTT. Based on the CDR3 plus reference TRBV19 and TRBJ1-5, the full variable domain is DGGITQSPKYLFRKEGQNVTLSCEQNLNHDAMYWYRQDPGQGLRLIYYSQIVNDFQKGDIAEGYSVSREKKESFPLTVTSAQKNPTAFYLCASSTHSGQPQHFGDGTRLSIL.

The chain carries TRBV7-3 and TRBJ2-3; 10 bases map to TRBD2. Germline values: CDR1 SGHTA, CDR2 FQGTGA. V dropped 5 bases and J dropped 7; count of bases not matched to a gene: 9. The CDR3 sequence is 15 residues long. The CDR3 DNA is TGTGCCAGCAGCACACTAGCGGGGCCCTCCCATACGCAGTATTTT. Its protein product is CASSTLAGPSHTQYF.

This chain uses TRBV3-1 (or the pseudogene TRBV3-2) with TRBJ2-1; 10 bases are a match to TRBD2. This CDR3 region has 15 residues. From germline, CDR1 is LGHDT and CDR2 YNNKEL (reference sequence). Trimming cost V 3 bases and J 9 bases; bases outside gene matches: 8. The CDR3: CASSHRSGGATEQFF. Here the CDR3 DNA reads TGTGCCAGCAGCCATAGAAGCGGGGGGGCCACTGAGCAGTTCTTC.

The chain uses TRBV12-3 or TRBV12-4 and TRBJ2-5; 7 bases are shared with TRBD2. After removal of 5 bases from V and 8 bases from J, the junction contained 5 bases not matched to a gene. This CDR3 spans 12 amino acids. CDR3 DNA: TGTGCCAGCAGTCCTCGGGGGGTAACCCAGTACTTC. Its translation: CASSPRGVTQYF.

The rearrangement joins TRBV27 to TRBJ2-1, with TRBD2 matching over 9 bases. CDR3 size: 15 residues. Germline CDR1 reads MNHEY; CDR2 reads SMNVEV (reference sequence). V was clipped by 6 bases and J by 5 bases; unmatched bases: 8. The DNA for the CDR3 is TGTGCCAGCAGCTCCCCTGGACTAGCGCACAATGAGCAGTTCTTC. It yields the protein CASSSPGLAHNEQFF.

J is TRBJ2-3 and V is TRBV6-4, with TRBD2 identical over 11 bases. The CDR3 runs to 13 residues. V dropped 2 bases and J dropped 10; count of bases not matched to a gene: 2. Germline V gene lookup returns CDR1 MRHNA and CDR2 SNTAGT. CDR3 protein: CASSDVTSGAQYF. CDR3 DNA sequence: TGTGCCAGCAGTGACGTGACTAGCGGGGCGCAGTATTTT.

The chain uses TRBV6-1 and TRBJ1-4, with a weak D call TRBD1 (5 bases). Trimming stripped 4 bases from V and 2 bases from J, with 17 bases between. This CDR3 has 17 residues. CDR1 is MNHNS, CDR2 SASEGT, per germline. The CDR3 spells CASSAKGTVATNEKLFF. The CDR3 nucleotides read TGTGCCAGCAGTGCAAAGGGGACTGTAGCGACTAATGAAAAACTGTTTTTT.

On this clone itself: At the DNA level, this CDR3 is encoded by other sequences in the same sample as well. The chain recombines TRBV6-5 with TRBJ1-6, with 9 bases identical to TRBD1. J lost 7 bases, V lost 6 bases, and 1 base had no gene match. The CDR3 totals 13 residues. Germline V gene lookup returns CDR1 MNHEY and CDR2 SVGAGI. Here the CDR3 DNA reads TGTGCCAGCAGAGGACAGGGGAATTCACCCCTCCACTTT. Its protein is CASRGQGNSPLHF.